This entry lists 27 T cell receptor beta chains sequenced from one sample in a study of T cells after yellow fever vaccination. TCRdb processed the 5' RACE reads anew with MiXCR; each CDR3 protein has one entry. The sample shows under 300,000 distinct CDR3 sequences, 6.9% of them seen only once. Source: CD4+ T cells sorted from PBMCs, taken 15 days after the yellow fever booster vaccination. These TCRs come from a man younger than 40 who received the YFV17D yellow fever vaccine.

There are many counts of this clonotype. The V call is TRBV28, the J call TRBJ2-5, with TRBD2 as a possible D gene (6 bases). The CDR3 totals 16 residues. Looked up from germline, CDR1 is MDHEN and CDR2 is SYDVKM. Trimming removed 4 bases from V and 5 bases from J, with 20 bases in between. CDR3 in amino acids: CASSSGGLAPLETQYF. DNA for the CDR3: TGTGCCAGCAGTTCCGGGGGTCTCGCTCCGTTGGAGACCCAGTACTTC.

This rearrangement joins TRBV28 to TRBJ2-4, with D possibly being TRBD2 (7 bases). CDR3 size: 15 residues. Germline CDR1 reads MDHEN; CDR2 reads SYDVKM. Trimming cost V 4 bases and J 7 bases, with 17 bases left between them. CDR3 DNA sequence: TGTGCCAGCAGTTCGACGGGGGGCGCGTCGAACATTCAGTACTTC. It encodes CASSSTGGASNIQYF.

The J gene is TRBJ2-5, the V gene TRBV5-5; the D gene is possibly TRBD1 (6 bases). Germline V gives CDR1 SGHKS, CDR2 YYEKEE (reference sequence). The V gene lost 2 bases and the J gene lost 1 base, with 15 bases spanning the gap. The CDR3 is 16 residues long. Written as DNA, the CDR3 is TGTGCCAGCAGCTTAAAACCAGGGACATTCCAAGAGACCCAGTACTTC. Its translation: CASSLKPGTFQETQYF.

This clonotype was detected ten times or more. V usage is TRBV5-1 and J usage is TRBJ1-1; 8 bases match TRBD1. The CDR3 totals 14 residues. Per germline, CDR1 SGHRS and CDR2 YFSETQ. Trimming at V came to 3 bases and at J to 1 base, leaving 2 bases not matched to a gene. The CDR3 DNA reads TGCGCCAGCAGCTATGGACAGGGGAACACTGAAGCTTTCTTT. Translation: CASSYGQGNTEAFF.

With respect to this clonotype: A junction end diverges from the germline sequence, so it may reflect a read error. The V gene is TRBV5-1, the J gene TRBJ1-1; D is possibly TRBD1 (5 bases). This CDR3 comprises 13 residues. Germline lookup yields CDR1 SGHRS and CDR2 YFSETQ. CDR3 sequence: CASSLWGETEAFF. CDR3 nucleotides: TGCGCCAGCAGCTTGTGGGGGGAAACTGAAGCCTTCTTT. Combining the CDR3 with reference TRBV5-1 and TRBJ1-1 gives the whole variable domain KAGVTQTPRYLIKTRGQQVTLSCSPISGHRSVSWYQQTPGQGLQFLFEYFSETQRNKGNFPGRFSGRQFSNSRSEMNVSTLELGDSALYLCASSLWGETEAFFGQGTRLTVV.

The CDR3 reads CSVEADRKHYGYTF. Here the CDR3 DNA reads TGCAGCGTTGAAGCCGACAGAAAACACTATGGCTACACCTTC. The chain is built from TRBV29-1 and TRBJ1-2, with a tentative D call TRBD1 (5 bases). The germline V and J ends were trimmed by 1 base and 3 bases, with 12 bases remaining between them. CDR3 length: 14 amino acids. From germline, CDR1 is SQVTM and CDR2 ANQGSEA.

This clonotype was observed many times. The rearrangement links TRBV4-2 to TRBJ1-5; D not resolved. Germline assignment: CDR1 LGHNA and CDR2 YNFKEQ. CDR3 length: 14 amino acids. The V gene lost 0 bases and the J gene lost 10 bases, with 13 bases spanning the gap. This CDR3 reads CASSQETTDPPQHF. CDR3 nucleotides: TGTGCCAGCAGCCAAGAGACGACGGACCCCCCCCAGCATTTT.

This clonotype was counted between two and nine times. The CDR3 sequence: CASSLAHRTGASSAFF. The DNA for the CDR3 is TGTGCCAGCAGCTTGGCCCATAGGACAGGGGCAAGTTCGGCTTTCTTT. The rearrangement joins TRBV5-5 to TRBJ1-1; 9 nucleotides align to TRBD1. This CDR3 region has 16 residues. The junction had 14 bases not matched to a gene; V was cut back by 0 bases and J by 11 bases. Germline V gene sequence: CDR1 SGHKS, CDR2 YYEKEE (reference sequence).

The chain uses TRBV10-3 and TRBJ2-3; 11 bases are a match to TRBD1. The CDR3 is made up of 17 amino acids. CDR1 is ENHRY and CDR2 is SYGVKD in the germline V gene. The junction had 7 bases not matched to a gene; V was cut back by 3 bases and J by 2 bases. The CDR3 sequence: CAISDHRDRGFTDTQYF. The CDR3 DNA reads TGTGCCATCAGTGACCATCGGGACAGGGGGTTCACAGATACGCAGTATTTT.

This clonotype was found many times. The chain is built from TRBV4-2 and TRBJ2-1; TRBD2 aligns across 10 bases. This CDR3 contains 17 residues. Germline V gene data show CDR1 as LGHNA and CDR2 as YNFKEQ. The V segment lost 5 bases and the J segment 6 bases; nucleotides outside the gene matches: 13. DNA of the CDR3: TGTGCCAGCAGCTCAAGAGCTGGGAGCGGGAGGGCCAATGAGCAGTTCTTC. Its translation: CASSSRAGSGRANEQFF.

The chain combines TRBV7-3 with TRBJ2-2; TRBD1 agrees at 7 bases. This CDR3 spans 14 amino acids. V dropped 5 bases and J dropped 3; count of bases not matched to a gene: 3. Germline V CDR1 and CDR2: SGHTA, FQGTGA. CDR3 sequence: CASSIDRDTGELFF. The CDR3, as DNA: TGTGCCAGCAGCATCGACAGGGACACCGGGGAGCTGTTTTTT.

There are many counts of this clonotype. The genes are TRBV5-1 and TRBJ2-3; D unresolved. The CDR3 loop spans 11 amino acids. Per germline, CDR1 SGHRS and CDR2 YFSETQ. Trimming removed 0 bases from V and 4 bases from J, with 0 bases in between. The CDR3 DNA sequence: TGCGCCAGCAGCTTGGCAGATACGCAGTATTTT. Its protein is CASSLADTQYF.

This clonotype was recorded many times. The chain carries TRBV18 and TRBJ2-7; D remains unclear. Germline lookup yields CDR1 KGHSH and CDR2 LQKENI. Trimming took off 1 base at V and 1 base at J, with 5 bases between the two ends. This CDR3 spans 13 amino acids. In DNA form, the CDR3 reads TGTGCCAGCTCACCACAGGGATCCTACGAGCAGTACTTC. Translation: CASSPQGSYEQYF.

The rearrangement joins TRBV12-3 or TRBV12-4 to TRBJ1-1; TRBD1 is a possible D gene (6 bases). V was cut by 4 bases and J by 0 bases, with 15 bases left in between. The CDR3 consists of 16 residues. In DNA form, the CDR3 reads TGTGCCAGCAGTTGGGACACCCGGGGGGTGAACACTGAAGCTTTCTTT. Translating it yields CASSWDTRGVNTEAFF.

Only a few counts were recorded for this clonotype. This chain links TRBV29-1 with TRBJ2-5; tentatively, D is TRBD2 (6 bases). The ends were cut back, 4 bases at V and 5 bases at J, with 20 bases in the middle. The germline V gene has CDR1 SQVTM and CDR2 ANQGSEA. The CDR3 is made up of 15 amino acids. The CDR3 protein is CSVARSRLVVETQYF. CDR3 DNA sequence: TGCAGCGTTGCCCGAAGTAGACTAGTTGTGGAGACCCAGTACTTC.

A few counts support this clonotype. CDR3 protein: CSALTSGKGEQYF. For the CDR3, the DNA is TGCAGTGCTTTGACTAGCGGGAAAGGCGAGCAGTACTTC. The rearrangement uses TRBV20-1 and TRBJ2-7; 11 nucleotides line up with TRBD2. The J segment lost 6 bases and the V segment lost 5 bases, leaving 6 bases of the junction unmatched. Germline CDR1 and CDR2: DFQATT and SNEGSKA (reference sequence). This CDR3 is 13 amino acids long.

CDR3 bases: TGCAGTGCTCCGGGACTAGTAGGTTCCTACAATGAGCAGTTCTTC. Translation: CSAPGLVGSYNEQFF. The V call is TRBV20-1, the J call TRBJ2-1; 8 nucleotides agree with TRBD2. Germline V CDR1 and CDR2: DFQATT, SNEGSKA (reference sequence). The CDR3 is made up of 15 amino acids. The J segment lost 1 base and the V segment lost 5 bases, leaving 7 bases of the junction unmatched.

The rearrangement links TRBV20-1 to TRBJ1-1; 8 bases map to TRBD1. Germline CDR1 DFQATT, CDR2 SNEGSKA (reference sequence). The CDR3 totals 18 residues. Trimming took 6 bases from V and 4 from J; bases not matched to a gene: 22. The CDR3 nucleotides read TGCAGTGCCCCCCCCGGGACAGGATCCCCCATCGTGGGCACTGAAGCTTTCTTT. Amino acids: CSAPPGTGSPIVGTEAFF.

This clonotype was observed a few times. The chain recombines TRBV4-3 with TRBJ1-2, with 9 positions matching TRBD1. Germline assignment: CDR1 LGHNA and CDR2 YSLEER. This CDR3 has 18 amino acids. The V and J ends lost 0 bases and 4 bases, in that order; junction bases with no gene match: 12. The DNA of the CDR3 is TGCGCCAGCAGCCAAGATCGGGGGGGAACAGGGGGCCTCTATGGCTACACCTTC. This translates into CASSQDRGGTGGLYGYTF.

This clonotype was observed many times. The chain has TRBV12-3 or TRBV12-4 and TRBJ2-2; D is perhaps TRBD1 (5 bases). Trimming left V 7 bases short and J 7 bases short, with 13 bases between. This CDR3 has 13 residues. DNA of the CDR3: TGTGCCAGCACCCGACAGACCGACGGGGAGCTGTTTTTT. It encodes CASTRQTDGELFF.

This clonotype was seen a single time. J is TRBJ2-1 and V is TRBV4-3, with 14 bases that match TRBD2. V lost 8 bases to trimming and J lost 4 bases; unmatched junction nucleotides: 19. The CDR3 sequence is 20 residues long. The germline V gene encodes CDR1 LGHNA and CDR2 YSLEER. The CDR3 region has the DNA TGCGCCAGCCCTCCCCCCCTACCGGGACTAGCGGGAGATGTGTACAATGAGCAGTTCTTC. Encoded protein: CASPPPLPGLAGDVYNEQFF.

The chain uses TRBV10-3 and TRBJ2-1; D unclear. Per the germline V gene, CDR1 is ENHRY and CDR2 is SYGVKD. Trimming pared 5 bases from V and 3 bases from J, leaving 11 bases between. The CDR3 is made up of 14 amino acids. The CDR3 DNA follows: TGTGCCATCAGTAGCTTCGGGCGCTACAATGAGCAGTTCTTC. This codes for CAISSFGRYNEQFF.

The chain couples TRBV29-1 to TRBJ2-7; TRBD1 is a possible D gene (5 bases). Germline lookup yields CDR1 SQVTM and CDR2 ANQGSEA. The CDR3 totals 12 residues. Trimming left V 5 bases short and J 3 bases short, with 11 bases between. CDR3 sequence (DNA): TGCAGCGTTCTTGCAGGGAACTACGAGCAGTACTTC. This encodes CSVLAGNYEQYF.

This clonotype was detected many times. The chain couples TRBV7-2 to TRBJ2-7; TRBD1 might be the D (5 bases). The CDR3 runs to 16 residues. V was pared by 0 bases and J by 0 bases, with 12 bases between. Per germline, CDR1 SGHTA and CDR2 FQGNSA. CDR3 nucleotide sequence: TGTGCCAGCAGCTTAGCGGGTACTGACAGCTCCTACGAGCAGTACTTC. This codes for CASSLAGTDSSYEQYF.

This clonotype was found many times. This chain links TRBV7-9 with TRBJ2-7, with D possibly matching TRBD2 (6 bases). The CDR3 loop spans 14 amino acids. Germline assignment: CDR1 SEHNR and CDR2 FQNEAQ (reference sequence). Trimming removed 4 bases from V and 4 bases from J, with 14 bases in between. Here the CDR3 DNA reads TGTGCCAGCAGCTCCCGGGAGCGGCAGTACGAGCAGTACTTC. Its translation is CASSSRERQYEQYF.

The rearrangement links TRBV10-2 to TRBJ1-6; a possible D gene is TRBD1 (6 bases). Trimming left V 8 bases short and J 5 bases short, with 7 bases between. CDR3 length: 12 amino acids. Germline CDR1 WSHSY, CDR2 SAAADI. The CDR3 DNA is TGCGCCAGCGGACAGAATAATTCACCCCTCCACTTT. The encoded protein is CASGQNNSPLHF.

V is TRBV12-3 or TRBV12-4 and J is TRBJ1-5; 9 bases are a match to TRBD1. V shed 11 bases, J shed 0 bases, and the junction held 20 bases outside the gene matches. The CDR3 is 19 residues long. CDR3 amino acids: CAFSLYRGLTTDSNQPQHF. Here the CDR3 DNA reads TGTGCCTTCAGTCTATACAGGGGGCTCACCACAGATAGCAATCAGCCCCAGCATTTT.